These 14 T cell receptor beta chains were all obtained from the same sample, sequenced in a study of blood T cell repertoires in COVID-19. Using immunoSEQ multiplex PCR, the repertoire was profiled, and TCRdb retains in-frame clones only, with some absent. The table has about 200,000 clones, roughly 87% seen once. Sequencing was done on a sample of peripheral blood. The receptors derive from a woman aged 55-70 years with COVID-19, enrolled during active disease.

J is TRBJ1-2 and V is TRBV27; D is ambiguous. The length of the CDR3 is 15 residues. V was pared by 6 bases and J by 4 bases, with 18 bases between. Germline CDR1 and CDR2: MNHEY and SMNVEV (reference sequence). The DNA for the CDR3 is TGTGCCAGCAGCTCTTTGGGCTCACCAACCTATGGCTACACCTTC. Translation gives CASSSLGSPTYGYTF.

The J gene is TRBJ2-6, the V gene TRBV28, with unresolved D. V gave up 4 bases and J gave up 0 bases, with 19 bases separating them. CDR1 MDHEN and CDR2 SYDVKM come from the germline V gene. The CDR3 sequence is 19 residues long. The CDR3 bases are TGTGCCAGCAGTTCTAGGCCGTTCAAAGGTACCTCTGGGGCCAACGTCCTGACTTTC. This gives the protein CASSSRPFKGTSGANVLTF.

The chain is built from TRBV5-6 and TRBJ2-5; TRBD2 matches at 9 bases. This CDR3 spans 17 amino acids. The trim removed 0 bases at V and 3 bases at J, leaving 9 bases unmatched. Germline V gene sequence: CDR1 SGHDT, CDR2 YYEEEE. The CDR3 sequence: CASSLAGLAGVEETQYF. The CDR3 DNA reads as TGTGCCAGCAGCTTGGCCGGGTTAGCGGGGGTGGAAGAGACCCAGTACTTC. Combining the CDR3 with reference TRBV5-6 and TRBJ2-5 gives the whole variable domain DAGVTQSPTHLIKTRGQQVTLRCSPKSGHDTVSWYQQALGQGPQFIFQYYEEEERQRGNFPDRFSGHQFPNYSSELNVNALLLGDSALYLCASSLAGLAGVEETQYFGPGTRLLVL.

This clone was found once. The gene calls are TRBV9 and TRBJ2-1, with D unclear. The CDR3 is 15 amino acids. Germline loops: CDR1 SGDLS, CDR2 YYNGEE. V lost 4 bases and J lost 0, with 11 bases in between. The CDR3 DNA reads TGTGCCAGCAGCACACGCCCCGACTCCTACAATGAGCAGTTCTTC. It is translated as CASSTRPDSYNEQFF.

This clone appeared a single time. V usage is TRBV5-1 and J usage is TRBJ1-2; 9 bases agree with TRBD1. Germline V gene lookup returns CDR1 SGHRS and CDR2 YFSETQ. V was clipped by 3 bases and J by 0 bases; unmatched bases: 3. The CDR3 has 15 amino acids. DNA of the CDR3: TGCGCCAGCAGCTCCGGACAGGGGACTAACTATGGCTACACCTTC. Its protein is CASSSGQGTNYGYTF.

This clone appeared a few times. The rearrangement uses TRBV28 and TRBJ1-3; 11 positions agree with TRBD1. Trimming took 6 bases from V and 4 from J; bases not matched to a gene: 5. The CDR3 length is 15 residues. The V gene's germline CDR1 is MDHEN and CDR2 SYDVKM. CDR3 nucleotides: TGTGCCAGCAGGGGACAGGGGGTAGTGGGAAACACCATATATTTT. Translating it yields CASRGQGVVGNTIYF.

V and J are TRBV10-3 and TRBJ2-7; 10 nucleotides match TRBD2. V trimming: 0 bases; J trimming: 5 bases; junction bases outside the gene matches: 10. Germline CDR1 ENHRY, CDR2 SYGVKD. The CDR3 runs 17 residues. In DNA, the CDR3 is TGTGCCATCAGTGAGTCGGGGCAAGCGGGAGGGCGAAACGAGCAGTACTTC. It encodes CAISESGQAGGRNEQYF.

The chain carries TRBV19 and TRBJ1-2; D gene unclear. Germline V gene data show CDR1 as LNHDA and CDR2 as SQIVND (reference sequence). The V end lost 5 bases, the J end lost 0 bases, and 16 bases lay between the germline ends. The CDR3 contains 16 residues. CDR3 nucleotides: TGTGCCAGTAGTCCCGGGAAGACCAGGACTAACTATGGCTACACCTTC. This gives the protein CASSPGKTRTNYGYTF.

The chain uses TRBV25-1 and TRBJ1-2, with D perhaps TRBD1 (5 bases). CDR1 is MGHDK, CDR2 SYGVNS, per germline. CDR3 length: 15 amino acids. V lost 2 bases, J lost 8 bases, and 18 bases lay in between. The CDR3 spells CASSEMKQGGRGYTF. CDR3 coding DNA: TGTGCCAGCAGTGAAATGAAGCAGGGCGGACGGGGCTACACCTTC.

V is TRBV7-2 and J is TRBJ1-2; TRBD1 agrees at 7 bases. Per the germline V gene, CDR1 is SGHTA and CDR2 is FQGNSA. This CDR3 region has 12 residues. J lost 7 bases, V lost 5 bases, and 4 bases had no gene match. For the CDR3, the DNA is TGTGCCAGCAGCGAGACAGGGCTTGGCTACACCTTC. Translated, it gives CASSETGLGYTF.

V gene TRBV6-2 or TRBV6-3 combines with J gene TRBJ1-3; D is undetermined. V was clipped by 4 bases and J by 0 bases, with 10 bases between them. Germline-derived CDR1 and CDR2 are MNHEY and SVGEGT. There are 15 residues in the CDR3. CDR3 bases: TGTGCCAGCAGTTTTGGGTGGAGCTCTGGAAACACCATATATTTT. It translates to CASSFGWSSGNTIYF.

The chain carries TRBV15 and TRBJ2-7; D might be TRBD2 (5 bases). Germline assignment: CDR1 LNHNV and CDR2 YYDKDF (reference sequence). The CDR3 covers 15 residues. Trimming removed 2 bases from V and 3 bases from J, with 14 bases in between. The DNA of the CDR3 is TGTGCCACCAGCAGACCAACGCCCAGCGGCTACGAGCAGTACGTC. It translates to CATSRPTPSGYEQYV.

The chain couples TRBV19 to TRBJ2-7; TRBD2 agrees at 12 bases. V shed 9 bases and J 7 bases; nucleotides not matched to a gene: 4. CDR1 is LNHDA, CDR2 SQIVND, per germline (reference sequence). The CDR3 is 12 residues long. For the CDR3, the DNA is TGTGCCAGCGGACTAGCGGGAAGGGAGCAGTACTTC. Its translation: CASGLAGREQYF.

The count of this clone is one. The CDR3 DNA reads as TGTGCCAGCTCACGGGGGGATGTCACTGAAGCTTTCTTT. Amino acids: CASSRGDVTEAFF. The V call is TRBV18, the J call TRBJ1-1, with a weak D call TRBD1 (5 bases). CDR3 length: 13 amino acids. The V gene lost 4 bases and the J gene lost 4 bases, with 10 bases spanning the gap. The germline CDR1 and CDR2 sequences are KGHSH and LQKENI.